Following are 7 T cell receptor beta chains from one sample sequenced in a study of blood T cells in healthy people across ages. A second PCR, run for 7 to 11 cycles, used a sample-barcoded 5' primer plus a J-beta primer mix. One entry per CDR3 protein results from TCRdb running MiXCR on the 5' RACE reads. The repertoire includes about 1.5 million distinct CDR3 sequences, roughly two fifths of them detected once, and under 5% sits in the top ten. The sequencing sample was made of blood. The receptors were gathered from a woman younger than 30 in good health.

A few counts support this clonotype. This chain connects TRBV5-1 to TRBJ2-7; D remains ambiguous. V was trimmed by 2 bases and J by 0 bases, leaving 12 bases between them. Per the germline V gene, CDR1 is SGHRS and CDR2 is YFSETQ. The CDR3 loop spans 15 amino acids. The CDR3 DNA follows: TGCGCCAGCAGCTTCGAAGCGCAGAGCTCCTACGAGCAGTACTTC. It yields the protein CASSFEAQSSYEQYF.

The chain recombines TRBV29-1 with TRBJ2-6; a possible D gene is TRBD1 (5 bases). Trimming removed 6 bases at V and 7 bases at J, with 19 bases between. The CDR3 runs to 15 residues. The germline gives CDR1 SQVTM, CDR2 ANQGSEA. The CDR3 protein is CSVSVDSSSANVLTF. The CDR3 DNA sequence: TGCAGCGTCTCTGTAGACAGCTCGAGTGCCAACGTCCTGACTTTC.

V gene TRBV5-6 combines with J gene TRBJ2-1; TRBD2 agrees at 8 bases. The V and J ends lost 4 bases and 4 bases, in that order; junction bases with no gene match: 10. Germline loops: CDR1 SGHDT, CDR2 YYEEEE. The CDR3 is made up of 16 amino acids. The CDR3 DNA is TGTGCCAGCAGCGATCCAAGCCAGCGGGGGTACAATGAGCAGTTCTTC. Translating gives CASSDPSQRGYNEQFF.

The rearrangement uses TRBV12-3 or TRBV12-4 and TRBJ2-2; D gene uncertain. Trimming removed 6 bases from V and 0 bases from J, with 8 bases in between. This CDR3 is built from 14 residues. The CDR3 DNA follows: TGTGCCAGCAGGTCACAGACGAACACCGGGGAGCTGTTTTTT. Amino acid sequence: CASRSQTNTGELFF.

This clonotype appeared a single time. This chain uses TRBV12-3 or TRBV12-4 with TRBJ1-5; 7 bases fit TRBD1. The trim removed 4 bases at V and 2 bases at J, leaving 5 bases unmatched. The CDR3 is made up of 15 amino acids. The CDR3: CASSSLDRGNQPQHF. Here the CDR3 DNA reads TGTGCCAGCAGTTCCCTTGACAGGGGCAATCAGCCCCAGCATTTT.

This clonotype was seen a few times. The rearrangement links TRBV7-9 to TRBJ2-7, with D perhaps TRBD1 or TRBD2 (6 bases each). The CDR3 covers 15 residues. Per germline, CDR1 SEHNR and CDR2 FQNEAQ (reference sequence). V was pared by 7 bases and J by 2 bases, with 18 bases between. CDR3 sequence reads: CASTNEGGFPYEQYF. The CDR3 coding sequence is TGTGCCAGCACCAACGAAGGGGGGTTTCCCTACGAGCAGTACTTC.

J is TRBJ1-1 and V is TRBV12-3 or TRBV12-4, with D tentatively TRBD1 (6 bases). V dropped 6 bases and J dropped 6 bases, with 11 bases sitting between them. The CDR3 is made up of 12 amino acids. The CDR3 is CASRGEGAEAFF. The CDR3 bases are TGTGCCAGCAGGGGGGAGGGGGCTGAAGCTTTCTTT.